These 27 T cell receptor beta chains share one sample of origin, sequenced in a study of control samples from healthy donors and cancer patients. Sequenced by immunoSEQ multiplex PCR; TCRdb stores in-frame clones only, minus some. Of about 150,000 clones detected, about 94% appear once; the ten largest clones hold around 2.2%. The sequenced sample was blood. All receptors derive from a man in his fifties in good health.

The V gene is TRBV5-1, the J gene TRBJ1-5; TRBD1 is a possible D gene (5 bases). The CDR3 is 14 residues long. The ends were cut back, 0 bases at V and 9 bases at J, with 13 bases in the middle. Germline V gene data show CDR1 as SGHRS and CDR2 as YFSETQ. The CDR3 DNA reads as TGCGCCAGCAGCTTGGAGGCAGGGAGAGCGCCCCAGCATTTT. Translating gives CASSLEAGRAPQHF.

The chain employs TRBV6-6 and TRBJ1-2; perhaps TRBD1 as D (6 bases). Trimming cost V 6 bases and J 8 bases, with 19 bases left between them. CDR3 length: 14 amino acids. Germline CDR1 and CDR2: MNHNY and SVGAGI (reference sequence). The CDR3 nucleotides read TGTGCCAGCAGCAATAACCGGGGGGCGCAGGGCTACACCTTC. Protein sequence: CASSNNRGAQGYTF.

The chain uses TRBV15 and TRBJ1-4, with 10 nucleotides matching TRBD1. This CDR3 has 19 amino acids. The germline CDR1 and CDR2 sequences are LNHNV and YYDKDF (reference sequence). Losses at the gene ends were 1 base for V and 8 bases for J; bases not matched to a gene: 16. The CDR3 sequence: CATSRVLKGGDRGREKLFF. In DNA form, the CDR3 reads TGTGCCACCAGCAGAGTCCTAAAAGGGGGGGACAGGGGAAGAGAAAAACTGTTTTTT.

The CDR3 DNA sequence: TGTGCCAGCACCAACCTTATGAACACTGAAGCTTTCTTT. It encodes CASTNLMNTEAFF. J is TRBJ1-1 and V is TRBV6-5; D remains ambiguous. The V end was cut by 7 bases, the J end by 0 bases, with 9 bases between. This CDR3 spans 13 amino acids. Germline values: CDR1 MNHEY, CDR2 SVGAGI.

In this sample, this clone turned up once. The chain uses TRBV5-1 and TRBJ2-7, with 8 bases matching TRBD1. V shed 3 bases, J shed 4 bases, and the junction held 6 bases outside the gene matches. This CDR3 has 14 residues. The germline V gene encodes CDR1 SGHRS and CDR2 YFSETQ. The CDR3 DNA is TGCGCCAGCAGCTCGACAGGGGTGGGATACGAGCAGTACTTC. As protein: CASSSTGVGYEQYF.

The rearrangement uses TRBV5-1 and TRBJ2-7; 7 nucleotides agree with TRBD1. CDR1 is SGHRS and CDR2 is YFSETQ in the germline V gene. CDR3 length equals 15 residues. V lost 1 base and J lost 2; bases outside the gene matches: 6. CDR3 region: CASSLTPGQTYEQYF. The CDR3 DNA sequence: TGCGCCAGCAGCTTGACACCGGGACAGACCTACGAGCAGTACTTC.

The chain employs TRBV7-9 and TRBJ2-1, with 11 bases aligning to TRBD2. Germline V gene sequence: CDR1 SEHNR, CDR2 FQNEAQ (reference sequence). After removal of 1 base from V and 7 bases from J, the junction contained 9 bases not matched to a gene. This CDR3 spans 17 amino acids. This chain's CDR3 is CASSLGGPSGRLNEQFF. The DNA of the CDR3 is TGTGCCAGCAGCTTAGGTGGTCCTAGCGGGAGGTTGAATGAGCAGTTCTTC.

In nucleotides, the CDR3 is TGCGCCAGCAGCGCCGGGACAGGGGGCCAGTACCAAGAGACCCAGTACTTC. Protein sequence: CASSAGTGGQYQETQYF. The V and J genes are TRBV5-1 and TRBJ2-5; TRBD1 aligns across 12 bases. The CDR3 extends over 17 amino acids. V gave up 4 bases and J gave up 0 bases; unmatched junction bases: 7. Germline V CDR1 and CDR2: SGHRS, YFSETQ.

The chain has TRBV5-4 and TRBJ2-1; D gene unclear. V lost 1 base to trimming and J lost 0 bases, with 8 bases between them. CDR1 and CDR2 (germline): SGHNT, YYREEE (reference sequence). CDR3 length: 15 residues. The CDR3 loop reads CASSLYLDSYNEQFF. The DNA of the CDR3 is TGTGCCAGCAGCTTGTATTTGGACTCCTACAATGAGCAGTTCTTC.

The chain employs TRBV25-1 and TRBJ1-4, with D possibly being TRBD1 (5 bases). Trimming took off 1 base at V and 8 bases at J, with 17 bases between the two ends. Germline-derived CDR1 and CDR2 are MGHDK and SYGVNS. This CDR3 has 16 amino acids. The CDR3 region has the DNA TGTGCCAGCAGTGAATCATTGCGGGGCCGAGGCGAAAAACTGTTTTTT. It yields the protein CASSESLRGRGEKLFF.

The chain links TRBV25-1 to TRBJ2-3; 8 bases map to TRBD1. Germline CDR1 reads MGHDK; CDR2 reads SYGVNS. The CDR3 sequence is 17 residues long. Losses at the gene ends were 2 bases for V and 1 base for J; bases not matched to a gene: 8. CDR3 nucleotide sequence: TGTGCCAGCAGTGAACATGGACAGGGCCGCCGCACAGATACGCAGTATTTT. It translates to CASSEHGQGRRTDTQYF.

The V and J genes are TRBV5-1 and TRBJ2-7, with unresolved D. Germline V gene sequence: CDR1 SGHRS, CDR2 YFSETQ. The V gene lost 2 bases and the J gene lost 7 bases, with 10 bases spanning the gap. The CDR3 contains 12 residues. CDR3: CASSFLLREQYF. CDR3 DNA: TGCGCCAGCAGCTTTCTGTTAAGGGAGCAGTACTTC.

The gene calls are TRBV28 and TRBJ1-2; D remains unclear. This CDR3 is built from 11 residues. The germline V gene has CDR1 MDHEN and CDR2 SYDVKM. Trimming left V 3 bases short and J 6 bases short, with 5 bases between. The CDR3 loop reads CASSFKDGYTF. The CDR3 nucleotides read TGTGCCAGCAGTTTCAAGGATGGCTACACCTTC.

The chain combines TRBV3-1 (or the pseudogene TRBV3-2) with TRBJ2-1, with 9 bases aligning to TRBD2. This CDR3 spans 14 amino acids. CDR1 and CDR2 (germline): LGHDT, YNNKEL (reference sequence). Unmatched junction bases numbered 4, after V lost 3 bases and J lost 7 bases. DNA of the CDR3: TGTGCCAGCAGCCAGCGTAGCGGGAGTAATGAGCAGTTCTTC. Translating gives CASSQRSGSNEQFF.

This chain links TRBV11-2 with TRBJ2-3; tentative D call: TRBD2 (6 bases). The CDR3 runs 15 residues. The V gene's germline CDR1 is SGHAT and CDR2 FQNNGV. The V and J ends lost 1 base and 3 bases respectively, with 11 bases between them. CDR3 region: CASSLAGLATDTQYF. The CDR3, as DNA: TGTGCCAGCAGCTTAGCGGGTCTAGCGACAGATACGCAGTATTTT.

J is TRBJ2-1 and V is TRBV5-1; 11 bases are shared with TRBD2. CDR1 SGHRS and CDR2 YFSETQ come from the germline V gene. The CDR3 is 14 amino acids. Unmatched junction bases numbered 5, after V lost 4 bases and J lost 8 bases. The CDR3 DNA sequence: TGCGCCAGCAGCCGGGTAGCGGGAGGGGATGAGCAGTTCTTC. Translating gives CASSRVAGGDEQFF.

V and J are TRBV28 and TRBJ1-4, with D maybe TRBD1 (5 bases). Per germline, CDR1 MDHEN and CDR2 SYDVKM. This CDR3 comprises 14 residues. Trimming took off 2 bases at V and 7 bases at J, with 11 bases between the two ends. CDR3 sequence reads: CASSLSRGGEKLFF. CDR3 DNA: TGTGCCAGCAGTTTAAGTCGTGGGGGTGAAAAACTGTTTTTT.

The rearrangement links TRBV18 to TRBJ2-6; 11 bases fit TRBD1. Unmatched junction bases numbered 3, after V lost 3 bases and J lost 2 bases. This CDR3 comprises 17 residues. Germline V gene lookup returns CDR1 KGHSH and CDR2 LQKENI. CDR3 region: CASSPRDRGTGANVLTF. CDR3 nucleotides: TGTGCCAGCTCACCTCGGGACAGGGGGACTGGGGCCAACGTCCTGACTTTC.

The V and J genes are TRBV5-4 and TRBJ2-7; TRBD2 matches 8 bases. Per the germline V gene, CDR1 is SGHNT and CDR2 is YYREEE (reference sequence). This CDR3 region has 15 residues. Germline trimming cut 0 bases from V and 5 bases from J; bases unmatched to any gene: 7. CDR3: CASSLGGLAGNEQYF. DNA for the CDR3: TGTGCCAGCAGCTTGGGAGGGCTAGCGGGCAACGAGCAGTACTTC.

The chain recombines TRBV5-1 with TRBJ2-5, with D uncertain. Trimming shortened V by 0 bases and J by 2 bases, and 8 bases separated the two germline ends. Germline lookup yields CDR1 SGHRS and CDR2 YFSETQ. The CDR3 is 14 residues long. The CDR3 spells CASSLGLGQETQYF. Written as DNA, the CDR3 is TGCGCCAGCAGCTTGGGATTAGGACAAGAGACCCAGTACTTC.

V is TRBV28 and J is TRBJ1-6; possibly TRBD1 for D (5 bases). Looked up from germline, CDR1 is MDHEN and CDR2 is SYDVKM. The CDR3 sequence is 15 residues long. V was cut by 6 bases and J by 6 bases, with 15 bases left in between. DNA of the CDR3: TGTGCCAGCAGACCATCCAGGGCCGGTAATTCACCCCTCCACTTT. It encodes CASRPSRAGNSPLHF.

The chain has TRBV5-1 and TRBJ2-3; D is unresolved. The CDR3 covers 15 residues. CDR1 is SGHRS and CDR2 is YFSETQ in the germline V gene. V gave up 0 bases and J gave up 3 bases, with 11 bases separating them. Here the CDR3 DNA reads TGCGCCAGCAGCTTGGAAGGGATTGGGACAGATACGCAGTATTTT. This codes for CASSLEGIGTDTQYF.

The V gene is TRBV11-2, the J gene TRBJ2-5, with D perhaps TRBD1 or TRBD2 (5 bases each). Deletions cut 1 base from V and 5 bases from J, with 14 bases between. CDR1 is SGHAT, CDR2 FQNNGV, per germline. This CDR3 has 15 amino acids. In DNA, the CDR3 is TGTGCCAGCAGCTTAGGTCTGGGACGCGGGGAGACCCAGTACTTC. It translates to CASSLGLGRGETQYF.

This clone was found once. The chain uses TRBV28 and TRBJ2-1; weak D call: TRBD2 (6 bases). The CDR3 is 13 residues long. V was shortened by 5 bases and J by 7 bases, with 12 bases between the two germline ends. Germline values: CDR1 MDHEN, CDR2 SYDVKM. The CDR3 sequence is CASSETSLNEQFF. In DNA form, the CDR3 reads TGTGCCAGCAGTGAGACTAGTTTAAATGAGCAGTTCTTC.

This clone was detected only a few times. V gene TRBV5-8 combines with J gene TRBJ2-7; TRBD1 matches at 12 bases. This CDR3 spans 15 amino acids. Germline lookup yields CDR1 SGHTS and CDR2 YDEGEE. The trim removed 3 bases at V and 5 bases at J, leaving 6 bases unmatched. CDR3 protein: CASSWLGQGAHEQYF. DNA for the CDR3: TGTGCCAGCAGCTGGCTGGGACAGGGGGCCCACGAGCAGTACTTC.

V is TRBV5-1 and J is TRBJ2-5; TRBD1 matches 11 bases. Germline values: CDR1 SGHRS, CDR2 YFSETQ. The V segment lost 4 bases and the J segment 3 bases; nucleotides outside the gene matches: 5. CDR3 size: 15 residues. CDR3 loop: CASSGWDRGKETQYF. CDR3 nucleotides: TGCGCCAGCAGCGGGTGGGACAGGGGGAAAGAGACCCAGTACTTC.

This clone was seen once. The CDR3 DNA is TGTGCCAGCAGCTTAAGGCAGGGAAGGGCCGGGGAGCTGTTTTTT. Translation gives CASSLRQGRAGELFF. The chain couples TRBV11-1 to TRBJ2-2; D is perhaps TRBD1 (5 bases). Trimming took off 2 bases at V and 6 bases at J, with 13 bases between the two ends. Per the germline V gene, CDR1 is SGHAT and CDR2 is FQDESV (reference sequence). The CDR3 loop spans 15 amino acids.